This record concerns one T cell receptor (beta chain) sequence. This record comes from a study of blood T cell repertoires in COVID-19. J was trimmed by 1 base and V by 3 bases; bases with no gene match: 11. CDR1 and CDR2 (germline): MGHRA, YSYEKL. The CDR3 consists of 20 residues. Libraries were prepared by immunoSEQ multiplex PCR; TCRdb keeps only in-frame clonotypes and omits some of them. Altogether approximately 120,000 clones are present, about 87% being singletons, with the ten largest covering approximately 7%. The material sequenced was peripheral blood. The clonotype was recovered from a woman in her forties or fifties with acute or convalescent COVID-19. V is TRBV4-1 and J is TRBJ2-6; 11 bases agree with TRBD2. CDR3 in amino acids: CASSQGPGLAETSGANVLTF. CDR3 nucleotide sequence: TGCGCCAGCAGCCAGGGACCGGGACTAGCGGAGACTTCTGGGGCCAACGTCCTGACTTTC.